This T cell receptor beta chain is drawn from a study of blood T cells in healthy people across ages. Study-level findings and limits: As naive T cell percentage varied, TCR beta diversity correlated strongly with it.

V lost 0 bases, J lost 3 bases, and 3 bases lay in between. CDR3 size: 11 residues. Germline loops: CDR1 DFQATT, CDR2 SNEGSKA (reference sequence). In the case of this clonotype: Its antigen is still unknown. Given a much more abundant clone one base away, this may be a read error.

The use of a sample-barcoded 5' primer and a J-beta primer mix characterized a second PCR of about 7 to 12 cycles. MiXCR was run by TCRdb on the 5' RACE reads, yielding one entry per CDR3 protein. The table lists 700,000 to 950,000 distinct CDR3 sequences, roughly 60% of them singletons. Sequences were obtained from blood. This TCR derives from a man aged 30 to 39 in good health. The chain combines TRBV20-1 with TRBJ2-7; D ambiguous. This chain's CDR3 is CSARDYYEQYF. The CDR3 region has the DNA TGCAGTGCTAGAGATTACTACGAGCAGTACTTC.